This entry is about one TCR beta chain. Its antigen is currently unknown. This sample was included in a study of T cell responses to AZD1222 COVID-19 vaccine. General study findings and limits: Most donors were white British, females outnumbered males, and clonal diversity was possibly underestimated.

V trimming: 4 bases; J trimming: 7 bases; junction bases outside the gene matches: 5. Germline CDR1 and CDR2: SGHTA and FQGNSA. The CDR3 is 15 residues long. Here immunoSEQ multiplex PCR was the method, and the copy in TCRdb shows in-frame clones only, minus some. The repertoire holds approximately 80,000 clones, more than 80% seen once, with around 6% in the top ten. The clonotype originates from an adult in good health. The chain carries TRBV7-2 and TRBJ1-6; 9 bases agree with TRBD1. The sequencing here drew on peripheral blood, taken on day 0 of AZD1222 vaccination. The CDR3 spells CASSSQGALNSPLHF. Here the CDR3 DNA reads TGTGCCAGCAGCTCACAGGGGGCTTTGAATTCACCCCTCCACTTT.